These T cell receptor beta chains were read from a single sample in a study of cytomegalovirus exposure and HLA in healthy donors. Here immunoSEQ multiplex PCR was the method, and the copy in TCRdb shows in-frame clones only, minus some. This repertoire shows around 130,000 clones, 88% found once; its top ten account for 1.4%. Specimen: PBMCs. These receptors were taken from a man aged 25 to 40 in good health and CMV-seronegative. The CDR3 runs from the conserved cysteine through the conserved F or W. Fields, in order: clone size, D gene, V gene, J gene, CDR3 DNA, CDR3 protein. The D gene is left open where the match is weak. Some rows have no size entry. The others give once, few or many, or a class for an expanded clone.

NA	NA	TRBV4-3	TRBJ2-7	TGCGCCAGCAGCCCCTCGCGGGACTACGAGCAGTACTTC	CASSPSRDYEQYF
NA	NA	TRBV4-1	TRBJ2-7	TGCGCCAGCAGCCCCCTTGATTGGCGGGACAGAACCTACGAGCAGTACTTC	CASSPLDWRDRTYEQYF
NA	NA	TRBV25-1	TRBJ2-2	TGTGCCAGCAGTGAATCTCAGGTCACCGGGGAGCTGTTTTTT	CASSESQVTGELFF
NA	NA	TRBV7-2	TRBJ2-3	TGTGCCAGCAGCTTAGGGACTCCTAGCACAGATACGCAGTATTTT	CASSLGTPSTDTQYF
NA	TRBD2	TRBV9	TRBJ2-7	TGTGCCAGCAGCGCCGGGACTAGGATTTACGAGCAGTACTTC	CASSAGTRIYEQYF
NA	TRBD1	TRBV5-1	TRBJ2-1	TGCGCCAGCAGCAAAGGGACAGGAGGGGCTTGGGGAAATGAGCAGTTCTTC	CASSKGTGGAWGNEQFF
NA	NA	TRBV18	TRBJ2-7	TGTGCCAGCTCACTTAATGAGGACGAGCAGTACTTC	CASSLNEDEQYF
few	NA	TRBV5-6	TRBJ1-1	TGTGCCAGCAGCCGCCTGACAGTTAACACTGAAGCTTTCTTT	CASSRLTVNTEAFF
NA	TRBD1	TRBV7-3	TRBJ1-4	TGTGCCAGCAGCCGGACAGGCGGTAATGAAAAACTGTTTTTT	CASSRTGGNEKLFF
once	TRBD1	TRBV18	TRBJ2-7	TGTGCCAGCTCACCGAAAGGGGGCGCCTACGAGCAGTACTTC	CASSPKGGAYEQYF
NA	TRBD1	TRBV19	TRBJ2-2	TGTGCCAGTACCGACAGGGCGAACACCGGGGAGCTGTTTTTT	CASTDRANTGELFF
NA	TRBD2	TRBV11-3	TRBJ2-2	TGTGCCAGCAGCGTGGGGAGGGTCCCCGGGGAGCTGTTTTTT	CASSVGRVPGELFF
once	NA	TRBV6-6	TRBJ2-3	TGTGCCAGCAGTACTCCGTCTAGTGCAGATACGCAGTATTTT	CASSTPSSADTQYF
NA	TRBD2	TRBV5-1	TRBJ2-1	TGCGCCAGCAGCTTGTTAGCGGGAGTCGGCGTCAATGAGCAGTTCTTC	CASSLLAGVGVNEQFF
NA	NA	TRBV5-4	TRBJ1-1	TGTGCCAGCAGCCTAGAGACAGGTCGTCACACTGAAGCTTTCTTT	CASSLETGRHTEAFF
NA	TRBD1	TRBV4-3	TRBJ2-7	TGCGCCAGCAGCCGAACCGGGACAGCCTCCTACGAGCAGTACTTC	CASSRTGTASYEQYF
NA	TRBD2	TRBV10-3	TRBJ2-1	TGTGCCATCGGGAGGGGAAGTGTTATCAATGAGCAGTTCTTC	CAIGRGSVINEQFF
NA	TRBD1	TRBV30	TRBJ1-4	TGTGCCTGGGACAGGGAGAGGGAAAAACTGTTTTTT	CAWDREREKLFF
NA	NA	TRBV7-9	TRBJ2-7	TGTGCCAGCAGCCTCCAGGCCTCCTACGAGCAGTACTTC	CASSLQASYEQYF
NA	NA	TRBV5-1	TRBJ2-4	TGCGCCAGCAGCCCTGACACCGTAGCCAAAAACATTCAGTACTTC	CASSPDTVAKNIQYF
NA	TRBD1	TRBV9	TRBJ2-2	TGTGCCAGCAGCTCGACAGGGGGCAACACCGGGGAGCTGTTTTTT	CASSSTGGNTGELFF
NA	TRBD1	TRBV13	TRBJ2-1	TGTGCCAGCACCAGGGGGAATGAGCAGTTCTTC	CASTRGNEQFF
NA	TRBD1	TRBV4-1	TRBJ1-1	TGCGCCAGCAGCCAAGGGGACAGGTTGAACACTGAAGCTTTCTTT	CASSQGDRLNTEAFF
few	NA	TRBV11-2	TRBJ2-2	TGTGCCAGCAGCTTAGATCTCACGGGCACCGGGGAGCTGTTTTTT	CASSLDLTGTGELFF
NA	NA	TRBV9	TRBJ2-2	TGTGCCAGCAACGCCGAGGGCCTCGCCGGGGAGCTGTTTTTT	CASNAEGLAGELFF
few	NA	TRBV5-5	TRBJ1-4	TGTGCCAGCAGCTATGCGTTAGAGGGAGAAAAACTGTTTTTT	CASSYALEGEKLFF
NA	NA	TRBV2	TRBJ1-1	TGTGCCAGCAGACCCGAGGGAGGGGGCACTGAAGCTTTCTTT	CASRPEGGGTEAFF
NA	TRBD2	TRBV27	TRBJ2-1	TGTGCCAGCAGTTCCGCTTCAAATAGCGGGAGTTACAATGAGCAGTTCTTC	CASSSASNSGSYNEQFF
NA	TRBD2	TRBV5-4	TRBJ2-1	TGTGCCAGCAGCCCGGGACTAGCGGCGAACAATGAGCAGTTCTTC	CASSPGLAANNEQFF
NA	TRBD1	TRBV6-1	TRBJ1-4	TGTGCCAGCAGTGAAGAGACAGGGACGGCTGAAAAACTGTTTTTT	CASSEETGTAEKLFF
few	TRBD1	TRBV6-5	TRBJ1-2	TGTGCCAGCAGTCCTGACAGGGCGAGCTTTAGTGGCTACACCTTC	CASSPDRASFSGYTF
once	TRBD1	TRBV5-1	TRBJ2-1	TGCGCCAGCAGCTCCCGGACAGGGGGCAACAATGAGCAGTTCTTC	CASSSRTGGNNEQFF
NA	NA	TRBV19	TRBJ1-2	TGTGCCAGTAGTATGATCGGTCTCACTGGCTACACCTTC	CASSMIGLTGYTF
NA	TRBD1	TRBV27	TRBJ2-2	TGTGCCAGCACACACCGAAAGGGACAGGGGGCAAGCGGGGAGCTGTTTTTT	CASTHRKGQGASGELFF
once	TRBD1	TRBV5-1	TRBJ1-1	TGCGCCAGCAGCTCGGGACAGGGGGCGCCGGGGACTGAAGCTTTCTTT	CASSSGQGAPGTEAFF
NA	NA	TRBV25-1	TRBJ2-1	TGTGCCAGCAGTGACCCCGGGTCATCCTACAATGAGCAGTTCTTC	CASSDPGSSYNEQFF
NA	NA	TRBV18	TRBJ2-3	TGTGCCAGCTCACCTAGCTCCACTAGCTATGTAGATACGCAGTATTTT	CASSPSSTSYVDTQYF
NA	TRBD2	TRBV7-6	TRBJ2-1	TGTGCCAGCAGCTCGCGACTAGCGGGAGGGCCGAATGAGCAGTTCTTC	CASSSRLAGGPNEQFF
NA	NA	TRBV6-5	TRBJ2-1	TGTGCCAGCAGTTATTTCCCAGGCAATGAGCAGTTCTTC	CASSYFPGNEQFF
NA	NA	TRBV5-1	TRBJ2-4	TGCGCCAGCAGCTTGGCGATGGGAGGTTTGAAGTACTTC	CASSLAMGGLKYF
NA	NA	TRBV5-4	TRBJ1-2	TGTGCCAGCAGTTACAGGGCTGTCAACTATGGCTACACCTTC	CASSYRAVNYGYTF